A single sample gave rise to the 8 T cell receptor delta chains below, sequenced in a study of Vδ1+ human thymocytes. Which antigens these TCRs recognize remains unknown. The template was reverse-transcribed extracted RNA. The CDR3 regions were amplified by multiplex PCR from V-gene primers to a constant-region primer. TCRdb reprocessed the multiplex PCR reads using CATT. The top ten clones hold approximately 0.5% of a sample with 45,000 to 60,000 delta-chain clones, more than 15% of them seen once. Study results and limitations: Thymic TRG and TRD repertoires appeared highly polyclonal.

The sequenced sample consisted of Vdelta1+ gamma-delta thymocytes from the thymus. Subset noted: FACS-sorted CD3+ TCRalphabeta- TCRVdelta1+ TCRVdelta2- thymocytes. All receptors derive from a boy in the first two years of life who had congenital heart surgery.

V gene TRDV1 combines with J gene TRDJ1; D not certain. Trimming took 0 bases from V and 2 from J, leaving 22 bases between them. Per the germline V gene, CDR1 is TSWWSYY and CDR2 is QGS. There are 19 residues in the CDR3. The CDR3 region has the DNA TGTGCTCTTGGGGAACTCCTCCCCCGAAACTGCCAGGGGACCGATAAACTCATCTTT. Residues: CALGELLPRNCQGTDKLIF.

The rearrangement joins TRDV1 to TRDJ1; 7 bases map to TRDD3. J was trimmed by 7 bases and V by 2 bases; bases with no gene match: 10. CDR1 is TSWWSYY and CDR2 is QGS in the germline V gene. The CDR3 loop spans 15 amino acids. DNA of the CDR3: TGTGCTCTTGGGGAAGGTACCGGGGATAACGCTAAACTCATCTTT. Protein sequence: CALGEGTGDNAKLIF.

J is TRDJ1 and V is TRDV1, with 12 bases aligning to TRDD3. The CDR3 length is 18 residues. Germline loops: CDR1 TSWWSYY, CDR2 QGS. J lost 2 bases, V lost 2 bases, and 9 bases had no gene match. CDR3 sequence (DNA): TGTGCTCTTGGGGAAAACTGGGGGATACCCCATGGAACCGATAAACTCATCTTT. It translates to CALGENWGIPHGTDKLIF.

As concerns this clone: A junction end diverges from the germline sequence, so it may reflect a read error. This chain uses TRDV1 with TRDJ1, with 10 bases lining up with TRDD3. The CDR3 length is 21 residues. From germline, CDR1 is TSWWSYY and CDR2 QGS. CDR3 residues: CALGNGPGTSGDTAYTYKLIF. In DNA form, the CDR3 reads TGTGCTCTTGGGAACGGTCCTGGGACCTCGGGGGATACGGCGTACACCTATAAACTCATCTTT.

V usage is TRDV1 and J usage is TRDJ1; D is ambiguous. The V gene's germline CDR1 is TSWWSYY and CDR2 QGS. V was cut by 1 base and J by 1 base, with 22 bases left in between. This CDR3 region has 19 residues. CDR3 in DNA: TGTGCTCTTGGGGAACGGGCGAGGAGGGGTACTGCGGTCACCGATAAACTCATCTTT. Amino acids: CALGERARRGTAVTDKLIF.

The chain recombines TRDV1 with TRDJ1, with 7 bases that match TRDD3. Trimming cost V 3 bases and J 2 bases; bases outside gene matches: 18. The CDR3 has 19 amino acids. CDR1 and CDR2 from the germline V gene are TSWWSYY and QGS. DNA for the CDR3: TGTGCTCTTGGGGAGGAAACCTACGAGGGTGGGGGAGCAACCGATAAACTCATCTTT. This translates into CALGEETYEGGGATDKLIF.

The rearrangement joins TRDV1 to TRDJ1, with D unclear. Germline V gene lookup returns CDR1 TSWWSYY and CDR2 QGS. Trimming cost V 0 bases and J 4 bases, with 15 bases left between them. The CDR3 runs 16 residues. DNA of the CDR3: TGTGCTCTTGGGGAACTATACTTAATCGGCGACGATAAACTCATCTTT. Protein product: CALGELYLIGDDKLIF.

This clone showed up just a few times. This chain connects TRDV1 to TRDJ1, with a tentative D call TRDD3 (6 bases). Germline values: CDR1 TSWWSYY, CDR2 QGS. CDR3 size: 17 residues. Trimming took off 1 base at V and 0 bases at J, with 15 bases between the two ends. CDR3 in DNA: TGTGCTCTTGGGGAACCCTTCGGGGGAACGTACACCGATAAACTCATCTTT. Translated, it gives CALGEPFGGTYTDKLIF.